The 27 T cell receptor beta chains in this list originate from one sample, sequenced in a study of T cell responses to AZD1222 COVID-19 vaccine. The data were produced by immunoSEQ multiplex PCR, yet TCRdb's version contains in-frame clones alone and is incomplete. The sample has roughly 91,000 clones, over 85% seen once. Specimen: peripheral blood, collected on day 0 of AZD1222 vaccination. These receptors were taken from an adult in good health.

This sequence joins TRBV5-1 and TRBJ1-4; D possibly corresponds to TRBD1 (5 bases). The CDR3 is 16 residues long. Trimming removed 4 bases at V and 3 bases at J, with 16 bases between. The V gene's germline CDR1 is SGHRS and CDR2 YFSETQ. In nucleotides, the CDR3 is TGCGCCAGCAGCCCCTGGGACCGGGGGGCTAATGAAAAACTGTTTTTT. Translating it yields CASSPWDRGANEKLFF.

The V call is TRBV3-1 (or the pseudogene TRBV3-2), the J call TRBJ1-6; D is uncertain. The CDR3 runs 15 residues. Germline CDR1 reads LGHDT; CDR2 reads YNNKEL (reference sequence). With 1 base removed from V and 4 bases from J, the gap between germline ends came to 8 bases. The CDR3 protein is CASSQATGYNSPLHF. For the CDR3, the DNA is TGTGCCAGCAGCCAAGCAACGGGTTATAATTCACCCCTCCACTTT.

This chain links TRBV27 with TRBJ1-4; 10 bases are shared with TRBD1. V trimming: 5 bases; J trimming: 5 bases; junction bases outside the gene matches: 8. Per the germline V gene, CDR1 is MNHEY and CDR2 is SMNVEV (reference sequence). The CDR3 runs to 16 residues. The CDR3 spells CASSPSLGQGNEKLFF. CDR3 DNA: TGTGCCAGCAGTCCGTCCCTGGGACAGGGGAATGAAAAACTGTTTTTT. The whole variable domain, remainder taken from reference TRBV27 and TRBJ1-4, is EAQVTQNPRYLITVTGKKLTVTCSQNMNHEYMSWYRQDPGLGLRQIYYSMNVEVTDKGDVPEGYKVSRKEKRNFPLILESPSPNQTSLYFCASSPSLGQGNEKLFFGSGTQLSVL.

The V and J genes are TRBV12-3 or TRBV12-4 and TRBJ2-5, with D unclear. The CDR3 length is 12 residues. The V gene lost 7 bases and the J gene lost 5 bases, with 11 bases spanning the gap. DNA for the CDR3: TGTGCCAGCATGATCCCGGGCGAGACCCAGTACTTC. Amino acids: CASMIPGETQYF.

The J gene is TRBJ1-1, the V gene TRBV18; TRBD1 matches 7 bases. The CDR3 has 15 amino acids. In germline, CDR1 is KGHSH, CDR2 LQKENI. V shed 2 bases, J shed 1 base, and the junction held 4 bases outside the gene matches. CDR3 bases: TGTGCCAGCTCACCAGCCGGGACAGAGAACACTGAAGCTTTCTTT. The encoded protein is CASSPAGTENTEAFF.

This clone came up once. The V and J genes are TRBV7-2 and TRBJ1-5; tentatively, D is TRBD1 (6 bases). CDR1 and CDR2 from the germline V gene are SGHTA and FQGNSA. The CDR3 is made up of 13 amino acids. Trimming stripped 4 bases from V and 3 bases from J, with 7 bases between. In DNA form, the CDR3 reads TGTGCCAGCAGCTCAGGGGTCAATCAGCCCCAGCATTTT. This codes for CASSSGVNQPQHF.

The rearrangement uses TRBV5-6 and TRBJ2-3; D is uncertain. The CDR3 extends over 17 amino acids. Germline V gives CDR1 SGHDT, CDR2 YYEEEE. V gave up 4 bases and J gave up 0 bases, with 18 bases separating them. The CDR3 region has the DNA TGTGCCAGCAGCCCCCCGCCGCCGACTTCTAGCACAGATACGCAGTATTTT. Encoded protein: CASSPPPPTSSTDTQYF.

This chain uses TRBV7-7 with TRBJ2-1, with 9 nucleotides matching TRBD2. The CDR3 runs to 17 residues. Germline CDR1 and CDR2: SSHAT and FNYEAQ (reference sequence). Losses at the gene ends were 4 bases for V and 8 bases for J; bases not matched to a gene: 15. CDR3 amino acids: CASSSGRLAGVRDEQFF. The CDR3 DNA reads TGTGCCAGCAGCTCCGGGAGGTTAGCGGGAGTACGGGATGAGCAGTTCTTC.

The V call is TRBV18, the J call TRBJ1-5; D gene unclear. The CDR3 sequence is 13 residues long. Trimming cost V 2 bases and J 6 bases, with 8 bases left between them. Germline CDR1 reads KGHSH; CDR2 reads LQKENI. The CDR3 DNA sequence: TGTGCCAGCTCACCAGGGTTAGGTCAGCCCCAGCATTTT. It is translated as CASSPGLGQPQHF.

The gene calls are TRBV18 and TRBJ2-7; D might be TRBD1 or TRBD2, each matching 6 bases. Trimming took 3 bases from V and 0 from J, leaving 12 bases between them. This CDR3 is built from 15 residues. Germline V gene lookup returns CDR1 KGHSH and CDR2 LQKENI. The CDR3 spells CASSPRGGGSYEQYF. DNA for the CDR3: TGTGCCAGCTCACCGAGAGGAGGGGGCTCCTACGAGCAGTACTTC.

This sequence joins TRBV5-5 and TRBJ2-4, with D perhaps matching TRBD2 (5 bases). The CDR3 length is 16 residues. Between the trimmed V and J ends, which lost 2 bases and 7 bases, there was a span of 19 bases. Germline V CDR1 and CDR2: SGHKS, YYEKEE (reference sequence). The DNA for the CDR3 is TGTGCCAGCAGCTTCCCCCGGGAAATAAGAGGGAACATTCAGTACTTC. The encoded protein is CASSFPREIRGNIQYF.

The chain employs TRBV3-1 (or the pseudogene TRBV3-2) and TRBJ1-1; D gene uncertain. V was clipped by 4 bases and J by 1 base, with 7 bases between them. The germline gives CDR1 LGHDT, CDR2 YNNKEL (reference sequence). The CDR3 is made up of 13 amino acids. The CDR3 DNA reads TGTGCCAGCAGCCCCGCAGGGAACACTGAAGCTTTCTTT. This translates into CASSPAGNTEAFF.

The V and J genes are TRBV9 and TRBJ2-3, with TRBD2 identical over 11 bases. The CDR3 runs 16 residues. V was clipped by 4 bases and J by 3 bases; unmatched bases: 7. Germline-derived CDR1 and CDR2 are SGDLS and YYNGEE. The CDR3 loop is CASSPIAGGRTDTQYF. CDR3 nucleotide sequence: TGTGCCAGCAGCCCAATAGCGGGGGGGAGAACAGATACGCAGTATTTT.

The CDR3 loop is CASSSHPRQGGNTGELFF. The DNA for the CDR3 is TGTGCCAGCAGCTCACACCCTAGGCAGGGGGGGAACACCGGGGAGCTGTTTTTT. The rearrangement joins TRBV7-9 to TRBJ2-2; possible D gene TRBD1, 7 bases. The CDR3 spans 18 residues. Trimming shortened V by 4 bases and J by 1 base, and 19 bases separated the two germline ends. CDR1 SEHNR and CDR2 FQNEAQ come from the germline V gene (reference sequence).

The chain recombines TRBV9 with TRBJ1-1; 8 positions match TRBD1. Germline-derived CDR1 and CDR2 are SGDLS and YYNGEE. The CDR3 is made up of 15 amino acids. J gave up 4 bases and V 1 base, and 6 bases lay outside the gene matches. The CDR3 sequence: CASSVLQGASTEAFF. The CDR3 DNA sequence: TGTGCCAGCAGCGTACTGCAGGGGGCTAGCACTGAAGCTTTCTTT.

V is TRBV5-5 and J is TRBJ2-3; D possibly corresponds to TRBD1 (5 bases). The germline CDR1 and CDR2 sequences are SGHKS and YYEKEE (reference sequence). The V end lost 2 bases, the J end lost 4 bases, and 20 bases lay between the germline ends. The CDR3 covers 17 residues. CDR3: CASSLQPRSPGSDTQYF. The CDR3 DNA reads as TGTGCCAGCAGCTTACAACCACGATCGCCAGGGTCAGATACGCAGTATTTT.

This chain uses TRBV19 with TRBJ2-1, with a weak D call TRBD2 (5 bases). The V gene's germline CDR1 is LNHDA and CDR2 SQIVND (reference sequence). V was trimmed by 4 bases and J by 0 bases, leaving 13 bases between them. There are 16 residues in the CDR3. The CDR3 DNA is TGTGCCAGTAGTACGAGGGCTAAAAGCTCCTACAATGAGCAGTTCTTC. Translating gives CASSTRAKSSYNEQFF.

The genes are TRBV19 and TRBJ1-2; D might be TRBD1 (5 bases). The germline CDR1 and CDR2 sequences are LNHDA and SQIVND (reference sequence). V lost 6 bases, J lost 14 bases, and 22 bases lay in between. The CDR3 consists of 13 residues. CDR3 amino acids: CASSNPGLAKWTF. In DNA, the CDR3 is TGTGCCAGTAGCAATCCGGGACTGGCAAAGTGGACCTTC.

This clone was seen a few times. V gene TRBV6-4 combines with J gene TRBJ2-1; D unresolved. With 3 bases removed from V and 5 bases from J, the gap between germline ends came to 8 bases. Germline loops: CDR1 MRHNA, CDR2 SNTAGT. The CDR3 extends over 13 amino acids. Here the CDR3 DNA reads TGTGCCAGCAGTGAGACCGACAACAATGAGCAGTTCTTC. Translation gives CASSETDNNEQFF.

The chain joins TRBV5-1 to TRBJ1-2; 8 positions match TRBD1. This CDR3 spans 14 amino acids. Germline V gives CDR1 SGHRS, CDR2 YFSETQ. V dropped 4 bases and J dropped 2; count of bases not matched to a gene: 4. CDR3: CASSPGGENYGYTF. The CDR3 DNA sequence: TGCGCCAGCAGCCCAGGGGGCGAGAACTATGGCTACACCTTC.

The chain employs TRBV7-2 and TRBJ1-5; the D is unclear. The CDR3 is 15 amino acids. Trimming pared 0 bases from V and 5 bases from J, leaving 11 bases between. Germline loops: CDR1 SGHTA, CDR2 FQGNSA. The CDR3 DNA reads TGTGCCAGCAGCTTAGCGAATACCGGGGATCAGCCCCAGCATTTT. As protein: CASSLANTGDQPQHF.

The genes are TRBV2 and TRBJ1-5; weak D call: TRBD1 (5 bases). V was shortened by 0 bases and J by 2 bases, with 17 bases between the two germline ends. The CDR3 extends over 18 amino acids. Germline-derived CDR1 and CDR2 are SNHLY and FYNNEI. CDR3 bases: TGTGCCAGCAGTGAAGCGGGGCAGGGAGGTAGTGGCAATCAGCCCCAGCATTTT. This gives the protein CASSEAGQGGSGNQPQHF.

The V and J genes are TRBV29-1 and TRBJ1-1, with 7 nucleotides matching TRBD1. The trim removed 0 bases at V and 2 bases at J, leaving 6 bases unmatched. This CDR3 has 15 residues. Germline-derived CDR1 and CDR2 are SQVTM and ANQGSEA. The CDR3 sequence is CSVEDPDRDNTEAFF. The CDR3 bases are TGCAGCGTTGAAGACCCAGACAGGGATAACACTGAAGCTTTCTTT.

The CDR3 region is CASSIVPDSSSGYTF. The CDR3 DNA is TGTGCCAGTAGTATAGTTCCCGACAGTTCTAGTGGCTACACCTTC. This chain uses TRBV19 with TRBJ1-2, with D possibly TRBD1 on 5 matching bases. V lost 1 base to trimming and J lost 7 bases, with 16 bases between them. Germline V lookup: CDR1 LNHDA, CDR2 SQIVND (reference sequence). There are 15 residues in the CDR3.

This clone was picked up one time. The gene calls are TRBV28 and TRBJ1-6; no reliable D call. Looked up from germline, CDR1 is MDHEN and CDR2 is SYDVKM. V was clipped by 3 bases and J by 8 bases, with 14 bases between them. CDR3 size: 15 residues. This CDR3 is CASSLSGPSDSPLHF. CDR3 sequence (DNA): TGTGCCAGCAGTTTGTCTGGGCCCTCGGATTCACCCCTCCACTTT. The complete variable domain, with remaining parts taken from reference TRBV28 and TRBJ1-6, reads DVKVTQSSRYLVKRTGEKVFLECVQDMDHENMFWYRQDPGLGLRLIYFSYDVKMKEKGDIPEGYSVSREKKERFSLILESASTNQTSMYLCASSLSGPSDSPLHFGNGTRLTVT.

The chain uses TRBV25-1 and TRBJ1-6; D unclear. Deletions cut 3 bases from V and 4 bases from J, with 10 bases between. Germline assignment: CDR1 MGHDK and CDR2 SYGVNS. The CDR3 runs 15 residues. CDR3: CASSERAAYNSPLHF. The CDR3, as DNA: TGTGCCAGCAGTGAGAGGGCGGCATATAATTCACCCCTCCACTTT. Together with reference TRBV25-1 and TRBJ1-6, the CDR3 gives the full variable domain: EADIYQTPRYLVIGTGKKITLECSQTMGHDKMYWYQQDPGMELHLIHYSYGVNSTEKGDLSSESTVSRIRTEHFPLTLESARPSHTSQYLCASSERAAYNSPLHFGNGTRLTVT.

The chain has TRBV11-3 and TRBJ2-5; TRBD2 aligns across 10 bases. Germline CDR1 SGHNT, CDR2 YENEEA. Trimming took 1 base from V and 7 from J; bases not matched to a gene: 6. This CDR3 region has 15 residues. This chain's CDR3 is CASSLGLAGAGTQYF. CDR3 in DNA: TGTGCCAGCAGCTTAGGTCTAGCGGGGGCTGGGACCCAGTACTTC.